Sequencing of this T cell receptor beta chain was carried out in a study of OX40 agonist ivuxolimab in advanced cancers. Comment on this clone: The antigen is unknown.

Libraries were prepared by immunoSEQ multiplex PCR; TCRdb keeps only in-frame clonotypes and omits some of them. The top ten clones hold 4.5% to 5.5% of a sample with 90,000 to 95,000 clones, around 87% of them seen once. This CDR3 has 15 amino acids. Germline CDR1 reads GTSNPN; CDR2 reads SVGIG (reference sequence). The V end was cut by 3 bases, the J end by 9 bases, with 21 bases between. Study-level points and caveats: Undetermined was the antigen specificity of the expanded peripheral T cells.

This clonotype was obtained from an adult with an advanced solid tumor such as melanoma, head and neck, liver or kidney cancer. The chain carries TRBV30 and TRBJ2-4, with D possibly being TRBD2 (7 bases). The source was CD4+ or CD8+ T cells sorted from blood, collected in a trial of the OX40 agonist ivuxolimab. CDR3 sequence reads: CAWRVKGRGSGIQYF. The CDR3 DNA follows: TGTGCCTGGAGGGTGAAGGGGAGGGGGTCAGGCATTCAGTACTTC.